This is a list of T cell receptor beta chains from one sample in a study of T cell repertoires in aging, cancer and after chemotherapy. TCRdb recomputed calls from the multiplex PCR reads with MiXCR, one row per CDR3 protein. Found here are some 5,000 distinct CDR3 sequences, 20% to 25% of them singletons; the top ten hold over 7.5%. The sequenced sample consisted of blood. The source of these receptors is a human donor in good health. The donor label of this sample is uncertain. Both conserved end residues are part of each CDR3. A D gene is named only where the DNA matches it firmly. Only some rows state a clone size, as once, few, many or a class for expanded clones.

v_call: TRBV20-1
cdr3_length: 11
clone_size: -
d_call: -
j_call: TRBJ2-4
cdr3_aa: CSAIAKNIQYF
cdr3_nt: TGCAGTGCCATAGCCAAAAACATTCAGTACTTC

v_call: TRBV7-2
cdr3_length: 16
clone_size: many
d_call: TRBD1
j_call: TRBJ1-5
cdr3_aa: CASSLTDRGRGQPQHF
cdr3_nt: TGTGCCAGCAGCCTCACGGACAGGGGGCGAGGTCAGCCCCAGCATTTT

v_call: TRBV20-1
cdr3_length: 12
clone_size: -
d_call: -
j_call: TRBJ2-2
cdr3_aa: CSAGKNTGELFF
cdr3_nt: TGCAGTGCCGGGAAGAACACCGGGGAGCTGTTTTTT

v_call: TRBV15
cdr3_length: 17
clone_size: medium-sized
d_call: -
j_call: TRBJ2-5
cdr3_aa: CATSGGTAITYQETQYF
cdr3_nt: TGTGCCACCAGCGGGGGGACAGCCATCACCTACCAAGAGACCCAGTACTTC

v_call: TRBV24-1
cdr3_length: 15
clone_size: medium-sized
d_call: TRBD1
j_call: TRBJ2-1
cdr3_aa: CATSADSRGFNEQFF
cdr3_nt: TGTGCCACCAGCGCAGATTCCAGGGGGTTCAATGAGCAGTTCTTC

v_call: TRBV6-5
cdr3_length: 14
clone_size: medium-sized
d_call: -
j_call: TRBJ2-2
cdr3_aa: CASSYSLSTGELFF
cdr3_nt: TGTGCCAGCAGTTACTCCCTTAGCACCGGGGAGCTGTTTTTT

v_call: TRBV25-1
cdr3_length: 14
clone_size: -
d_call: -
j_call: TRBJ1-2
cdr3_aa: CASSQTGTFYGYTF
cdr3_nt: TGTGCCAGCAGTCAAACCGGGACCTTCTATGGCTACACCTTC

v_call: TRBV6-5
cdr3_length: 16
clone_size: medium-sized
d_call: -
j_call: TRBJ2-2
cdr3_aa: CASSYQWLTNTGELFF
cdr3_nt: TGTGCCAGCAGTTACCAGTGGTTAACGAACACCGGGGAGCTGTTTTTT

v_call: TRBV30
cdr3_length: 14
clone_size: large
d_call: -
j_call: TRBJ1-6
cdr3_aa: CAWSVVGRDSPLHF
cdr3_nt: TGTGCCTGGAGCGTCGTGGGGCGTGATTCACCCCTCCACTTT

v_call: TRBV5-5
cdr3_length: 15
clone_size: medium-sized
d_call: -
j_call: TRBJ2-2
cdr3_aa: CASSLVVHESGELFF
cdr3_nt: TGTGCCAGCAGCTTGGTGGTACACGAGTCCGGGGAGCTGTTTTTT

v_call: TRBV13
cdr3_length: 12
clone_size: medium-sized
d_call: TRBD1
j_call: TRBJ2-7
cdr3_aa: CASSRQGHEQYF
cdr3_nt: TGTGCCAGCAGCCGACAGGGCCACGAGCAGTACTTC

v_call: TRBV6-2/TRBV6-3
cdr3_length: 16
clone_size: medium-sized
d_call: -
j_call: TRBJ2-5
cdr3_aa: CASRPIYRGARETQYF
cdr3_nt: TGTGCCAGCAGACCTATCTACCGGGGGGCCCGAGAGACCCAGTACTTC

v_call: TRBV9
cdr3_length: 16
clone_size: -
d_call: TRBD2
j_call: TRBJ2-1
cdr3_aa: CASSSRTSGIKNEQFF
cdr3_nt: TGTGCCAGCAGCTCGCGGACTAGCGGGATTAAAAATGAGCAGTTCTTC

v_call: TRBV6-1
cdr3_length: 13
clone_size: many
d_call: -
j_call: TRBJ1-4
cdr3_aa: CASSFMGDEKLFF
cdr3_nt: TGTGCCAGCAGCTTTATGGGTGATGAAAAACTGTTTTTT

v_call: TRBV20-1
cdr3_length: 15
clone_size: few
d_call: TRBD2
j_call: TRBJ2-3
cdr3_aa: CSAIPSSGSADTQYF
cdr3_nt: TGCAGTGCTATCCCCTCTAGCGGGAGCGCAGATACGCAGTATTTT

v_call: TRBV6-5
cdr3_length: 17
clone_size: -
d_call: TRBD2
j_call: TRBJ2-2
cdr3_aa: CARLGRTSGRASGELFF
cdr3_nt: TGTGCCAGGTTAGGACGGACTAGCGGGAGGGCCTCGGGGGAGCTGTTTTTT

v_call: TRBV29-1
cdr3_length: 13
clone_size: -
d_call: TRBD1
j_call: TRBJ2-2
cdr3_aa: CSVGTGGTGELFF
cdr3_nt: TGCAGCGTCGGGACAGGGGGAACCGGGGAGCTGTTTTTT

v_call: TRBV27
cdr3_length: 15
clone_size: large
d_call: -
j_call: TRBJ2-2
cdr3_aa: CASTFGGANTGELFF
cdr3_nt: TGTGCCAGCACCTTCGGTGGAGCGAACACCGGGGAGCTGTTTTTT

v_call: TRBV5-1
cdr3_length: 15
clone_size: medium-sized
d_call: TRBD2
j_call: TRBJ2-1
cdr3_aa: CASSLGRGNYNEQFF
cdr3_nt: TGCGCCAGCAGCCTCGGGAGGGGGAACTACAATGAGCAGTTCTTC

v_call: TRBV5-6
cdr3_length: 14
clone_size: medium-sized
d_call: TRBD1
j_call: TRBJ1-2
cdr3_aa: CASSLDRGNYGYTF
cdr3_nt: TGTGCCAGCAGCTTGGACAGGGGTAACTATGGCTACACCTTC

v_call: TRBV19
cdr3_length: 16
clone_size: few
d_call: TRBD1
j_call: TRBJ1-2
cdr3_aa: CASSINQAGGIDGYTF
cdr3_nt: TGTGCCAGTAGTATTAATCAAGCAGGGGGAATTGATGGCTACACCTTC

v_call: TRBV15
cdr3_length: 19
clone_size: medium-sized
d_call: -
j_call: TRBJ2-2
cdr3_aa: CATSRGRDQGRWVTGELFF
cdr3_nt: TGTGCCACCAGCAGGGGCCGTGACCAGGGGCGTTGGGTTACCGGGGAGCTGTTTTTT